This is a list of T cell receptor beta chains from one sample in a study of immune cell composition in non-small cell lung cancer. The assay was immunoSEQ multiplex PCR, and TCRdb's table has in-frame clones only and misses some. This table has 1,500 to 2,000 clones, 50% to 70% appearing once. What was sequenced was non-adjacent lung tissue. The receptor set was obtained from a human donor with non-small cell lung cancer. Both conserved end residues are part of each CDR3. D genes are given only for firm matches. Clone size, where shown, is once, few, many, or a class for clones that have expanded.

TRBJ2-3,TRBV29-1,TRBD2,.,CSVGGTSGSVADTQYF,TGCAGCGTTGGGGGGACTAGCGGGAGTGTTGCAGATACGCAGTATTTT
TRBJ1-5,TRBV28,TRBD1,.,CASSITGENQPQHF,TGTGCCAGCAGTATAACAGGGGAGAATCAGCCCCAGCATTTT
TRBJ1-1,TRBV5-5,.,once,CASSPSQDMNTEAFF,TGTGCCAGCAGCCCCTCCCAGGACATGAACACTGAAGCTTTCTTT
TRBJ2-2,TRBV7-2,TRBD2,.,CASSKGGRETGELFF,TGTGCCAGCAGCAAAGGCGGGAGAGAAACCGGGGAGCTGTTTTTT
TRBJ1-4,TRBV4-3,TRBD1,.,CASSPQGQGGEKLFF,TGCGCCAGCAGCCCCCAGGGACAGGGAGGCGAAAAACTGTTTTTT
TRBJ2-5,TRBV6-1,TRBD1,.,CASSVGQGKTQYF,TGTGCCAGCAGTGTAGGACAGGGGAAGACCCAGTACTTC
TRBJ2-3,TRBV6-5,.,few,CASSLYQGSDTQYF,TGTGCCAGCAGCCTCTACCAGGGCTCAGATACGCAGTATTTT
TRBJ2-3,TRBV10-3,TRBD1,.,CATSGTGTTDTQYF,TGTGCCACCTCCGGGACAGGGACCACAGATACGCAGTATTTT
TRBJ1-2,TRBV27,TRBD1,.,CASKPWTGGYGYTF,TGTGCCAGCAAACCCTGGACAGGGGGCTATGGCTACACCTTC
TRBJ1-2,TRBV29-1,.,.,CSVEIRQGRLYSGGYTF,TGCAGCGTTGAAATTCGGCAGGGGCGCCTCTACTCCGGTGGCTACACCTTC
TRBJ1-1,TRBV4-1,TRBD1,.,CASSQRTGEAFF,TGCGCCAGCAGCCAAAGGACAGGGGAAGCTTTCTTT
TRBJ2-7,TRBV11-1,.,.,CASSQGLVGYEQYF,TGTGCCAGCAGCCAGGGGTTAGTAGGCTACGAGCAGTACTTC
TRBJ1-1,TRBV7-9,.,.,CASSTQLENTEAFF,TGTGCCAGCAGCACCCAATTAGAGAACACTGAAGCTTTCTTT
TRBJ2-5,TRBV7-2,.,.,CASSLARGGTQETQYF,TGTGCCAGCAGCTTAGCGAGGGGGGGGACTCAAGAGACCCAGTACTTC
TRBJ1-1,TRBV11-3,TRBD1,.,CASSLGQGTEAFF,TGTGCCAGCAGCTTGGGACAGGGCACTGAAGCTTTCTTT
TRBJ2-1,TRBV10-1,.,.,CASRNGMGSYNEQFF,TGCGCCAGCAGGAACGGGATGGGCTCCTACAATGAGCAGTTCTTC
TRBJ1-1,TRBV6-1,TRBD1,.,CASSENDRGTEAFF,TGTGCCAGCAGTGAAAATGACAGGGGGACTGAAGCTTTCTTT
TRBJ1-4,TRBV27,TRBD1,.,CASSPRRTGEFEKLFF,TGTGCCAGCAGTCCCCGAAGGACAGGCGAGTTCGAAAAACTGTTTTTT
TRBJ1-6,TRBV27,TRBD1,.,CASMDRASSYNSPLHF,TGTGCCAGTATGGACAGGGCCAGCTCCTATAATTCACCCCTCCACTTT
TRBJ2-7,TRBV4-3,.,.,CASSQEVKQGYEQYF,TGCGCCAGCAGCCAAGAGGTAAAACAGGGTTACGAGCAGTACTTC